This record looks at one T cell receptor beta chain sequence and its context. Using immunoSEQ multiplex PCR, the repertoire was profiled, and TCRdb retains in-frame clones only, with some absent. This table holds 440,000 or so clones, about 91% found once. This record comes from a study of blood T cell repertoires in COVID-19. Germline loops: CDR1 MDHEN, CDR2 SYDVKM. CDR3 length: 14 amino acids. The ends were cut back, 4 bases at V and 6 bases at J, with 13 bases in the middle. The TCR sequence derives from a woman aged 35 to 49 with COVID-19, enrolled during active disease. Source material: peripheral blood. The chain carries TRBV28 and TRBJ1-5; D gene unclear. DNA for the CDR3: TGTGCCAGCAGTTGGCCCGGCCCGGGTCAGCCCCAGCATTTT. Its protein is CASSWPGPGQPQHF.